Described below is a single TCR beta chain sequence and its context. Its antigen target is currently unknown. It has no much larger one-base neighbor in the sample; base qualities were not kept. Trimming takes 4 bases off V and 2 bases off J; junction bases not matched to a gene: 6. Inclusive of the bounding cysteine and phenylalanine, the CDR3 is 14 residues long. Of the read, only the CDR3 DNA is kept; its 42 bases are in frame from base 1. As encoded in the germline V gene (reference sequence), CDR1 is GTSNPN while CDR2 is SVGIG. The data derive from a study of Ad26.COV2.S vaccination and SARS-CoV-2 variants (dated by TCRdb to the early 2020s). Study-level background: Vaccine-arm donors came from COV1001, a multicentre, randomized, double-blind, placebo-controlled phase I-IIa trial of Ad26.COV2.S in healthy adults. Ad26.COV2.S was given intramuscularly at 5x10^10 or 1x10^11 viral particles, as a single shot or as two shots 56 days apart. TCRbeta repertoire sequencing served as the tool for gauging how specific and how broad the SARS-CoV-2-reactive T cell receptors were following Ad26.COV2.S vaccination. The TCR-sequenced set comprised approximately 32 samples: some 20 Ad26.COV2.S vaccine recipients, 5 placebo recipients and 8 SARS-CoV-2 convalescent individuals. Participants in the trial were split at random into five groups of five each, receiving low-dose or high-dose Ad26.COV2.S once or twice, or else placebo on both occasions. Investigators did not know the trial group allocation while performing experiments and assessing outcomes. What the study reported, not specific to this receptor: Comparing responses between vaccine doses or regimens was not something the study was powered to do. Compared with placebo recipients, Ad26.COV2.S recipients showed higher spike-specific TCR breadth (P = 0.0014). Non-spike TCR breadth was comparable between vaccine and placebo recipients, consistent with the vaccine containing only spike. Substantial breadth of spike-specific CD8+ and CD4+ T cell responses was reported after vaccination. The authors noted that the TCR breadth and depth analyses may have underestimated total T cell responses.

The treatment or condition tag for this specimen amounts to: around 19 received Ad26.COV2.S at low or high dose, single or two shots; 5 received placebo; per-sample allocation not given. For vaccine and placebo recipients, repertoires were sequenced using samples collected on day 63 after the first injection. Between 29 July and 7 August 2020, Cohort 1b enrolled 20 to 30 adults aged 18-55 years at one site in Boston, USA. Ad26.COV2.S was a replication-incompetent adenovirus type 26 vector expressing a prefusion-stabilized SARS-CoV-2 spike protein from the original Wuhan strain. The immunoSEQ Assay was used to sequence TCRbeta CDR3 regions. After extraction, genomic DNA underwent amplification by bias-controlled multiplex PCR, followed by high-throughput sequencing. In the paper's pipeline: To quantify the absolute abundance of every unique TCRbeta CDR3 region, sequences were collapsed and filtered. T cell fraction was estimated by normalization of TCRbeta template counts to usable DNA, with usable DNA being measured through amplification of reference genes present in all nucleated cells. Repertoire TCRs were annotated as SARS-CoV-2-specific when V gene, CDR3 amino acid sequence and J gene were exactly matched to a known reactive TCR set. The reference SARS-CoV-2 TCR set came from MIRA and was filtered for enrichment in COVID-19-positive ImmuneCODE repertoires, removing public or cross-reactive TCRs. Using the MIRA antigens, annotated TCRs were further analysed by specific ORF or by position within an ORF. Breadth was defined as annotated unique rearrangements over total unique productive rearrangements; depth was the summed frequency of those rearrangements. Group comparisons of TCR breadth used two-sided Wilcoxon rank-sum tests. The clones in this table, taken by TCRdb from immuneACCESS, are in-frame only. Not every clone is retained; where verified, under half of the shortfall comes from an unresolved V gene, and the cause of the rest is unknown. That table gives V, J and clone size, and the DNA gave D and trimming. The sample yields hundreds of thousands of clones; 89% were counted once. The ten most abundant clones make up around 1.4% of the sample.

Material: peripheral blood, obtained in a trial of Ad26.COV2.S vaccine versus placebo. The receptor was derived from a person aged 18-60 years who received the Ad26.COV2.S COVID-19 vaccine or a placebo. The chain joins TRBV30 to TRBJ2-7, and 9 bases in between align with TRBD1. In nucleotide form, the sequence is TGTGCCTGGACCCCGAACAGGGGGCCCTACGAGCAGTACTTC. Its coded protein is CAWTPNRGPYEQYF. Joined to the reference TRBV30 and TRBJ2-7 proteins, this CDR3 gives the full variable domain: SQTIHQWPATLVQPVGSPLSLECTVEGTSNPNLYWYRQAAGRGLQLLFYSVGIGQISSEVPQNLSASRPQDRQFILSSKKLLLSDSGFYLCAWTPNRGPYEQYFGPGTRLTVT.